These 11 T cell receptor beta chains originate from one sample sequenced in a study of blood T cell repertoires in COVID-19. This table comes from immunoSEQ multiplex PCR, and its TCRdb copy is limited to in-frame clones, with some not included. Here the sample spans 150,000 or so clones, 60% to 75% being singletons. Sequenced material: peripheral blood. The receptor set was obtained from a woman in her 70s with acute or convalescent COVID-19.

This clone was recorded a few times. J is TRBJ1-2 and V is TRBV6-5; TRBD1 might be the D (5 bases). The germline V gene encodes CDR1 MNHEY and CDR2 SVGAGI. V was trimmed by 7 bases and J by 3 bases, leaving 18 bases between them. The CDR3 runs 15 residues. CDR3: CASNGRGRGDYGYTF. The CDR3 region has the DNA TGTGCCAGCAACGGGAGAGGTCGGGGGGACTATGGCTACACCTTC.

The chain has TRBV5-4 and TRBJ2-3; unclear D gene. The CDR3 has 16 amino acids. Per germline, CDR1 SGHNT and CDR2 YYREEE (reference sequence). Trimming pared 0 bases from V and 1 base from J, leaving 12 bases between. The CDR3 nucleotides are TGTGCCAGCAGCTTGGGAGTGCCCTCGGGCACAGATACGCAGTATTTT. Translated: CASSLGVPSGTDTQYF.

The rearrangement uses TRBV15 and TRBJ2-7, with 7 bases fitting TRBD1. Germline CDR1 reads LNHNV; CDR2 reads YYDKDF (reference sequence). V shed 5 bases, J shed 3 bases, and the junction held 10 bases outside the gene matches. The CDR3 sequence is 15 residues long. The CDR3 sequence is CATSGWTGGNYEQYF. CDR3 sequence (DNA): TGTGCCACCAGCGGATGGACAGGAGGAAACTACGAGCAGTACTTC. The full variable domain, in which reference TRBV15 and TRBJ2-7 provide the parts outside the CDR3, is DAMVIQNPRYQVTQFGKPVTLSCSQTLNHNVMYWYQQKSSQAPKLLFHYYDKDFNNEADTPDNFQSRRPNTSFCFLDIRSPGLGDTAMYLCATSGWTGGNYEQYFGPGTRLTVT.

The rearrangement joins TRBV5-1 to TRBJ2-3, with TRBD1 as a possible D gene (8 bases). The CDR3 has 14 amino acids. Germline V gene data show CDR1 as SGHRS and CDR2 as YFSETQ. V lost 3 bases, J lost 3 bases, and 11 bases lay in between. This chain's CDR3 is CASSSQGGTDTQYF. The CDR3 DNA follows: TGCGCCAGCAGCTCACAGGGGGGGACAGATACGCAGTATTTT.

The chain combines TRBV15 with TRBJ2-1, with D perhaps matching TRBD2 (6 bases). The CDR3 loop spans 14 amino acids. Trimming shortened V by 5 bases and J by 3 bases, and 11 bases separated the two germline ends. The V gene's germline CDR1 is LNHNV and CDR2 YYDKDF (reference sequence). The CDR3 reads CATSSLSGYNEQFF. CDR3 coding DNA: TGTGCCACCAGCTCTCTTAGCGGCTACAATGAGCAGTTCTTC.

This clone was counted between two and nine times. The chain employs TRBV6-6 and TRBJ2-1; 8 bases line up with TRBD2. Looked up from germline, CDR1 is MNHNY and CDR2 is SVGAGI (reference sequence). V lost 0 bases to trimming and J lost 2 bases; unmatched junction nucleotides: 0. The CDR3 sequence is 15 residues long. This CDR3 is CASSYSSGTYNEQFF. CDR3 sequence (DNA): TGTGCCAGCAGTTACTCTAGCGGGACCTACAATGAGCAGTTCTTC.

The chain recombines TRBV10-2 with TRBJ2-3; TRBD2 agrees at 9 bases. The V gene's germline CDR1 is WSHSY and CDR2 SAAADI. This CDR3 comprises 16 residues. V dropped 3 bases and J dropped 4; count of bases not matched to a gene: 8. CDR3 amino acids: CASSEGPSGVPDTQYF. The CDR3 DNA reads as TGCGCCAGCAGTGAAGGGCCTAGCGGGGTTCCAGATACGCAGTATTTT.

This clone has just a few counts. The chain recombines TRBV27 with TRBJ2-1, with a tentative D call TRBD1 (6 bases). The CDR3 runs to 12 residues. V was shortened by 6 bases and J by 9 bases, with 12 bases between the two germline ends. The germline V gene has CDR1 MNHEY and CDR2 SMNVEV (reference sequence). CDR3 DNA: TGTGCCAGCAGCCCACAGGGCATTGAGCAGTTCTTC. Protein sequence: CASSPQGIEQFF.

J is TRBJ2-1 and V is TRBV11-2; TRBD2 aligns across 12 bases. The CDR3 runs to 14 residues. The V gene end was trimmed by 5 bases and the J gene end by 8 bases; junction bases not matched to a gene: 4. Germline V gives CDR1 SGHAT, CDR2 FQNNGV. The CDR3 region is CASSASGRAHEQFF. CDR3 sequence (DNA): TGTGCCAGCAGCGCTAGCGGGAGGGCCCATGAGCAGTTCTTC. The whole variable domain, remainder taken from reference TRBV11-2 and TRBJ2-1, is EAGVAQSPRYKIIEKRQSVAFWCNPISGHATLYWYQQILGQGPKLLIQFQNNGVVDDSQLPKDRFSAERLKGVDSTLKIQPAKLEDSAVYLCASSASGRAHEQFFGPGTRLTVL.

The rearrangement links TRBV21-1 to TRBJ2-3; TRBD2 is the table's D call, not checked against the DNA. TRBV21-1 is noted as a pseudogene. The CDR3 contains 16 residues. CDR3 region: CASSFGGNYQPDTQYF. CDR3 in DNA: TGTGCCAGCAGCTTTGGAGGCAACTATCAACCAGATACGCAGTATTTT.

The J gene is TRBJ2-3, the V gene TRBV24-1; D is unresolved. The germline gives CDR1 KGHDR, CDR2 SFDVKD. This CDR3 spans 13 amino acids. Trimming stripped 5 bases from V and 2 bases from J, with 7 bases between. The CDR3 DNA sequence: TGTGCCACCAGTGGGCAGATCACAGATACGCAGTATTTT. Translating it yields CATSGQITDTQYF.